This TCR beta chain was captured by sequencing in a study of T cells expressing NK-cell markers. Study details: From sorted CD3+CD56+NKG2C+, CD3+CD56+NKG2C- and CD3+CD56-NKG2C+ T cells came the TCR beta repertoires.

The length of the CDR3 is 15 residues. One entry per CDR3 protein, without DNA, is what TCRdb gives after re-calling the 5' RACE reads. Recorded for this sample: over 150,000 distinct CDR3 sequences. The chain combines TRBV12-3 or TRBV12-4 with TRBJ2-3; lacking DNA, the TRBD1 call made by TCRdb goes unchecked. This receptor was identified in a man aged 18-70 years in good health. The source material was blood T cells: a sorted CD56 or NKG2C T cell subset, CD4+ or CD8+ T cells, or bulk PBMC T cells (not recorded which). The CDR3: CASSLEGGTQDTQYF.